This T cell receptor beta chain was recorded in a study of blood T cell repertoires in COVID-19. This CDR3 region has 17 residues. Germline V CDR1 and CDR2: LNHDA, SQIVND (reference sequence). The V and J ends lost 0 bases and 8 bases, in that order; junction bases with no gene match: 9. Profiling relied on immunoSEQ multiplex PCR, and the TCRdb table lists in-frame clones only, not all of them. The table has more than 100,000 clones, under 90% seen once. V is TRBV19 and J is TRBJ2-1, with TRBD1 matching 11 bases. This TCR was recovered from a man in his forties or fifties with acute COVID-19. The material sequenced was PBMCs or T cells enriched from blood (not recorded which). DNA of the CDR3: TGTGCCAGTAGTATAGATACCGGGACAGGGGGTACCGATGAGCAGTTCTTC. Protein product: CASSIDTGTGGTDEQFF.